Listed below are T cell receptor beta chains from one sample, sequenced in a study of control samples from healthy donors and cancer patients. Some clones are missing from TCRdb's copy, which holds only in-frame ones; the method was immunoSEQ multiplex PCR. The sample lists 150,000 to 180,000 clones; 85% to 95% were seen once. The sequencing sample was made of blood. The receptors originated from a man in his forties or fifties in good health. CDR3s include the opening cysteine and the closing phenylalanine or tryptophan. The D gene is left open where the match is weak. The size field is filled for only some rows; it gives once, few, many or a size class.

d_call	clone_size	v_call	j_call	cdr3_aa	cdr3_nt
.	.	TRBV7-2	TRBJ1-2	CASSSGTYYGYTF	TGTGCCAGCAGCTCCGGGACGTACTATGGCTACACCTTC
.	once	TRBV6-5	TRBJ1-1	CASSYRGAHTEAFF	TGTGCCAGCAGTTATCGTGGGGCGCATACTGAAGCTTTCTTT
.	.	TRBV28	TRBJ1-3	CAIQGLLSGNTIYF	TGTGCCATTCAGGGGTTGCTCTCTGGAAACACCATATATTTT
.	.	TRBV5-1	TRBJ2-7	CASSLSSDPYEQYF	TGCGCCAGCAGCTTGAGTAGCGACCCATACGAGCAGTACTTC
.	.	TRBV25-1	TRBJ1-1	CASSATGLNTEAFF	TGTGCCAGCAGTGCCACAGGGTTGAACACTGAAGCTTTCTTT
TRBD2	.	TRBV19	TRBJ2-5	CASSPTRTSGDRGGTQYF	TGTGCCAGTAGTCCCACCCGGACTAGCGGGGACCGAGGGGGGACCCAGTACTTC
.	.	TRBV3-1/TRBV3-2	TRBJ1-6	CASSSRGNSPLHF	TGTGCCAGCAGCTCGCGAGGCAATTCACCCCTCCACTTT
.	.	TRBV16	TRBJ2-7	CASSQSVTRDYEQYF	TGTGCCAGCAGCCAATCCGTTACCAGGGACTACGAGCAGTACTTC
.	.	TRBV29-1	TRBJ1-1	CSVGGGDHTEAFF	TGCAGCGTTGGGGGTGGGGACCACACTGAAGCTTTCTTT
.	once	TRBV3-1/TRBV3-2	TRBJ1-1	CASSSANTEAFF	TGTGCCAGCAGTTCAGCGAACACTGAAGCTTTCTTT
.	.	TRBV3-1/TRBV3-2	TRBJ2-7	CASSQEVETYEQYF	TGTGCCAGCAGCCAAGAAGTAGAGACCTACGAGCAGTACTTC
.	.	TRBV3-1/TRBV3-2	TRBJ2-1	CASSQSGIGEQFF	TGTGCCAGCAGCCAGTCGGGTATAGGTGAGCAGTTCTTC
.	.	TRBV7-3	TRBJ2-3	CASSFLGVGVPDTQYF	TGTGCCAGCAGCTTCCTTGGGGTGGGAGTACCAGATACGCAGTATTTT
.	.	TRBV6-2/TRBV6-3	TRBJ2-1	CASSADGYEQFF	TGTGCCAGCAGCGCAGATGGCTATGAGCAGTTCTTC
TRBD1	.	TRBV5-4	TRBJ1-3	CASSRTTGAGNTIYF	TGTGCCAGCAGCAGAACGACAGGGGCTGGAAACACCATATATTTT
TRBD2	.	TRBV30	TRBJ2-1	CAWSTGTSGRGGNEQFF	TGTGCCTGGAGTACCGGGACTAGCGGGAGGGGGGGCAATGAGCAGTTCTTC
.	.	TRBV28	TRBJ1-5	CASTATENSNQPQHF	TGTGCCAGCACCGCTACCGAGAATAGCAATCAGCCCCAGCATTTT
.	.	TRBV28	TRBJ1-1	CASSFPRGQRVAREAFF	TGTGCCAGCAGTTTCCCCCGAGGACAGAGGGTAGCCCGTGAAGCTTTCTTT
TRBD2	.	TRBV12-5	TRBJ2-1	CASGFSGTSGSSQFF	TGTGCTAGTGGTTTTTCCGGGACTAGCGGGAGCAGTCAGTTCTTC
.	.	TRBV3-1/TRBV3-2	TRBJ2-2	CASSQTESHTGELFF	TGTGCCAGCAGCCAGACGGAATCTCACACCGGGGAGCTGTTTTTT
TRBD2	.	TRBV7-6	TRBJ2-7	CASSSRLAGVYEQYF	TGTGCCAGCAGCTCAAGACTAGCGGGAGTCTACGAGCAGTACTTC
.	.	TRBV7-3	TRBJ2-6	CASSLEGASGANVLTF	TGTGCCAGCAGCTTAGAAGGAGCCTCTGGGGCCAACGTCCTGACTTTC
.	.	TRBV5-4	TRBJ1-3	CASSVDRSSGNTIYF	TGTGCCAGCAGCGTCGACAGGAGCTCTGGAAACACCATATATTTT
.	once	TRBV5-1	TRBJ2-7	CASSLQNSYEQYF	TGCGCCAGCAGCTTGCAGAACTCCTACGAGCAGTACTTC
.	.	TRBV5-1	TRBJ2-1	CASSFGQNNEQFF	TGCGCCAGCAGCTTTGGACAAAACAATGAGCAGTTCTTC
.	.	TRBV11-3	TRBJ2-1	CASSFEHNEQFF	TGTGCCAGCAGCTTCGAGCACAATGAGCAGTTCTTC
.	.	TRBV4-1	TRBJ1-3	CASSQDRTANSGNTIYF	TGCGCCAGCAGCCAAGATAGGACAGCCAACTCTGGAAACACCATATATTTT
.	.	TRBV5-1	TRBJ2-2	CASSTRALSTGELFF	TGCGCCAGCAGCACCCGGGCTCTTAGCACCGGGGAGCTGTTTTTT
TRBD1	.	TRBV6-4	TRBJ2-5	CASGRGRIRGQETQYF	TGTGCCAGCGGCAGGGGGCGAATAAGGGGGCAAGAGACCCAGTACTTC
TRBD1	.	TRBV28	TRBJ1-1	CASSYTGQGITEAFF	TGTGCCAGCAGTTACACGGGACAGGGGATCACTGAAGCTTTCTTT
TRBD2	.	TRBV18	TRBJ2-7	CASSPGLDSYEQYF	TGTGCCAGCTCACCTGGACTAGACTCCTACGAGCAGTACTTC
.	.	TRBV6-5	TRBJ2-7	CASITDYPPYEQYF	TGTGCCAGCATTACGGACTACCCACCCTACGAGCAGTACTTC
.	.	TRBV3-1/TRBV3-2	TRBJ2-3	CASSQPYKDTQYF	TGTGCCAGCAGCCAACCCTACAAAGATACGCAGTATTTT
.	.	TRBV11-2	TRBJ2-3	CASSLRAGGFPDTQYF	TGTGCCAGCAGCTTAAGGGCAGGGGGGTTCCCAGATACGCAGTATTTT
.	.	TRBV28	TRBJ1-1	CASSSYPGTATGAEAFF	TGTGCCAGCAGTTCTTACCCGGGAACAGCCACTGGGGCTGAAGCTTTCTTT
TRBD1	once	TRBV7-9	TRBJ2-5	CASRIGQETQETQYF	TGTGCCAGCAGAATAGGACAGGAGACCCAAGAGACCCAGTACTTC
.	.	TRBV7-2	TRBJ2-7	CASSLGSGRISYEQYF	TGTGCCAGCAGCTTAGGTTCGGGGAGGATTTCCTACGAGCAGTACTTC
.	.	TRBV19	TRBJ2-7	CASSIGRGPYEQYF	TGTGCCAGTAGTATCGGGCGGGGTCCCTACGAGCAGTACTTC
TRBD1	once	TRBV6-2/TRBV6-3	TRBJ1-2	CASSSLRTGTINGYTF	TGTGCCAGCAGTTCCCTCCGGACAGGAACCATCAATGGCTACACCTTC
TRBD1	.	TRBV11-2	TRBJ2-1	CASSRQGGSYNEQFF	TGTGCCAGCAGCCGACAGGGTGGGTCCTACAATGAGCAGTTCTTC
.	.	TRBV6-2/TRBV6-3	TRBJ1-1	CASSHGSSGVRGMNTEAFF	TGTGCCAGCAGTCACGGGTCCTCAGGGGTCCGGGGAATGAACACTGAAGCTTTCTTT